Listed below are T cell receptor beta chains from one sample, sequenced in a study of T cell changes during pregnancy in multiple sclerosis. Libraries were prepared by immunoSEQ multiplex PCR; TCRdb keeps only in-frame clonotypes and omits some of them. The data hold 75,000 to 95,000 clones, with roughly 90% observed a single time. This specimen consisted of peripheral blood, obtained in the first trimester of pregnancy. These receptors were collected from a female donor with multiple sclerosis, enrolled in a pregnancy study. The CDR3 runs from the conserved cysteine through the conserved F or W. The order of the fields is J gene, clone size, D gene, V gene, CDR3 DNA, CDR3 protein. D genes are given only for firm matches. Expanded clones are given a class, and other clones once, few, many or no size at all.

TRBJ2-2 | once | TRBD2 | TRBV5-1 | TGCGCCAGCAGTACGGGACTAGCGGGAGGGCCGAGCACCGGGGAGCTGTTTTTT | CASSTGLAGGPSTGELFF
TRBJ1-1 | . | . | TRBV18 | TGTGCCAGCTCACCACAGGGGTCGATGAACACTGAAGCTTTCTTT | CASSPQGSMNTEAFF
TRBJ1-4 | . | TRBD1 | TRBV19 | TGTGCCAGTAGCCTCAGGACAGGCCCTAATGAAAAACTGTTTTTT | CASSLRTGPNEKLFF
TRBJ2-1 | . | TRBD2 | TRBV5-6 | TGTGCCAGCAGCTTAACAGCTAGCGGGCCCGTTATTTTTTACAATGAGCAGTTCTTC | CASSLTASGPVIFYNEQFF
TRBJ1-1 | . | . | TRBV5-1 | TGCGCCAGCAGCGGAACATTGCCGACGGGGACTGAAGCTTTCTTT | CASSGTLPTGTEAFF
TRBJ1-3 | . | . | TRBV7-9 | TGTGCCAGCAGCCCTGGGGGCGGCTCTGGAAACACCATATATTTT | CASSPGGGSGNTIYF
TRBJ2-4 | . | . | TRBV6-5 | TGTGCCAGCAGTAACCGACAGTTAAACATTCAGTACTTC | CASSNRQLNIQYF
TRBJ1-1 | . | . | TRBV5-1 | TGCGCCAGCAGCTTGAAAACAGGGAACACTGAAGCTTTCTTT | CASSLKTGNTEAFF
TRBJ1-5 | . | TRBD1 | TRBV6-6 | TGTGCCAGCAGTAGCGGACAGGGCGAGGCCCAGCATTTT | CASSSGQGEAQHF
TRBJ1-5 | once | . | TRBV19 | TGTGCCAGTAGTATCGAACCGGGGGACCAGCCCCAGCATTTT | CASSIEPGDQPQHF
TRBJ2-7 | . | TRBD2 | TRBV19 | TGTGCCAGTAGCCCGGGACTAGCGTCCTACGAGCAGTACTTC | CASSPGLASYEQYF
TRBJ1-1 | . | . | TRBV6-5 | TGTGCCAGCAGTTACCAGGGGAACACTGAAGCTTTCTTT | CASSYQGNTEAFF
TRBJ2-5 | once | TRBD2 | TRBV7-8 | TGTGCCAGCAGCTTATATAGTCGGACGGGAGGGGAGACCCAGTACTTC | CASSLYSRTGGETQYF
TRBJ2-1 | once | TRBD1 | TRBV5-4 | TGTGCCAGCAGCTTGCGACAGGGGGCGGGTGAGCAGTTCTTC | CASSLRQGAGEQFF
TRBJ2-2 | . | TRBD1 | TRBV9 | TGTGCCAGCAGCGTAGGAGGGGGCAGGGTAACCGGGGAGCTGTTTTTT | CASSVGGGRVTGELFF
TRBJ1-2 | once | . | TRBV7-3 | TGTGCCAGCAGCTCGCAGAGGGTCAGATCAGATTATGGCTACACCTTC | CASSSQRVRSDYGYTF
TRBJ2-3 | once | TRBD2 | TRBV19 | TGTGCCAGTAGTCCCACCGGGACTAGCAACGTAGATACGCAGTATTTT | CASSPTGTSNVDTQYF
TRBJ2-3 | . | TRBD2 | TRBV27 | TGTGCCAGCAGTGGGCTAGCGGTCACAGATACGCAGTATTTT | CASSGLAVTDTQYF
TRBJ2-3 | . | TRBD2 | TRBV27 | TGTGCCAGCAGTTACTTGCGGGAGGATACGCAGTATTTT | CASSYLREDTQYF
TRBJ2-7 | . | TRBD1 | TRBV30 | TGTGCCTGGAGTGCCGGGACAGGGGTTCAGCAGTACTTC | CAWSAGTGVQQYF
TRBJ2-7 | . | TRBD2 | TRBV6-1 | TGTGCCAGCAGTGAGCTAGCGGGAGTTTCCTACGAGCAGTACTTC | CASSELAGVSYEQYF
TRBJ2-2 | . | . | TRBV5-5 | TGTGCCAGCAGCTTTTTCCCCGGATCGAGCGTAACCGGGGAGCTGTTTTTT | CASSFFPGSSVTGELFF
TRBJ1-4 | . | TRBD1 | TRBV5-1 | TGCGCCAGCAGCCCGGCAGGGGGCAGGGAAAAACTGTTTTTT | CASSPAGGREKLFF
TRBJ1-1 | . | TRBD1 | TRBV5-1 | TGCGCCAGCAGTGGGGAATTGACAGGGTTGCCTGAAGCTTTCTTT | CASSGELTGLPEAFF
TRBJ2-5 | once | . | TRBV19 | TGTGCCAGTAGCGACTACAGTGAAGAGACCCAGTACTTC | CASSDYSEETQYF
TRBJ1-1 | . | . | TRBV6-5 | TGTGCCAGCAGTTACGGCAGGGTGAAGACTGAAGCTTTCTTT | CASSYGRVKTEAFF
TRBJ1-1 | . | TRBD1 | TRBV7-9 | TGTGCCAGCAGCTTAAGAACAGGGGGCACTGAAGCTTTCTTT | CASSLRTGGTEAFF